The 11 T cell receptor beta chains in this list originate from one sample, sequenced in a study of blood T cell repertoires in COVID-19. TCRdb's table, derived via immunoSEQ multiplex PCR, lists solely in-frame clones and lacks some. In the table there are about 190,000 clones, approximately 86% of which are singletons. The sequenced sample was peripheral blood. The receptor set was obtained from a man aged 65 to 79 with active or convalescent COVID-19.

The chain couples TRBV6-5 to TRBJ2-3; D remains unclear. V was pared by 6 bases and J by 0 bases, with 13 bases between. The CDR3 extends over 15 amino acids. In germline, CDR1 is MNHEY, CDR2 SVGAGI. The CDR3 reads CASSSVVTSTDTQYF. CDR3 sequence (DNA): TGTGCCAGCAGCTCCGTAGTTACTAGCACAGATACGCAGTATTTT.

This clone was seen only a few times. This rearrangement joins TRBV6-4 to TRBJ2-7; possible D gene TRBD1, 6 bases. Germline V gene lookup returns CDR1 MRHNA and CDR2 SNTAGT. The CDR3 length is 17 residues. The V end lost 8 bases, the J end lost 3 bases, and 26 bases lay between the germline ends. The DNA of the CDR3 is TGTGCCAGCCGCGTGAAAGGGGGAGAGAAAGTCCTCTACGAGCAGTACTTC. As protein: CASRVKGGEKVLYEQYF.

The chain is built from TRBV27 and TRBJ2-1, with 8 bases identical to TRBD1. This CDR3 contains 13 residues. CDR1 is MNHEY and CDR2 is SMNVEV in the germline V gene (reference sequence). V was clipped by 5 bases and J by 10 bases; unmatched bases: 7. Here the CDR3 reads CASSGTGLWEQFF. CDR3 sequence (DNA): TGTGCCAGCAGTGGGACAGGTCTTTGGGAGCAGTTCTTC.

This clone was observed once. The genes are TRBV7-8 and TRBJ2-2; D unresolved. CDR1 SGHVS and CDR2 FQNEAQ come from the germline V gene. The V end was cut by 5 bases, the J end by 4 bases, with 11 bases between. The CDR3 covers 14 residues. Here the CDR3 reads CASSPAEITGELFF. DNA of the CDR3: TGTGCCAGCAGCCCCGCGGAAATCACCGGGGAGCTGTTTTTT.

This clone was picked up one time. The V gene is TRBV3-1 (or the pseudogene TRBV3-2), the J gene TRBJ2-3; 8 bases line up with TRBD2. CDR1 is LGHDT and CDR2 is YNNKEL in the germline V gene (reference sequence). The J segment lost 1 base and the V segment lost 1 base, leaving 13 bases of the junction unmatched. There are 19 residues in the CDR3. The CDR3 reads CASSQAGGGSGMGTDTQYF. Written as DNA, the CDR3 is TGTGCCAGCAGCCAAGCGGGCGGAGGTAGCGGGATGGGCACAGATACGCAGTATTTT.

V gene TRBV7-9 combines with J gene TRBJ2-5; D possibly corresponds to TRBD2 (5 bases). Germline assignment: CDR1 SEHNR and CDR2 FQNEAQ (reference sequence). The CDR3 length is 18 residues. Trimming shortened V by 1 base and J by 1 base, and 19 bases separated the two germline ends. The CDR3 loop is CASSLDIGLGRIQETQYF. Written as DNA, the CDR3 is TGTGCCAGCAGCTTAGATATTGGATTGGGGAGAATCCAAGAGACCCAGTACTTC.

On this clone: At one boundary the junction diverges from the germline segment, which might be a read error. V and J are TRBV28 and TRBJ2-5; 7 bases fit TRBD1. CDR1 MDHEN and CDR2 SYDVKM come from the germline V gene. The CDR3 has 11 residues. The CDR3 sequence: CASSLRGQVDF. The DNA of the CDR3 is TGTGCCAGCAGTTTAAGGGGGCAGGTTGACTTC.

This clone was seen only once. This chain joins TRBV28 and TRBJ1-1; 9 nucleotides match TRBD1. With 7 bases clipped from V and 4 bases from J, the junction kept 7 bases outside the gene matches. In germline, CDR1 is MDHEN, CDR2 SYDVKM. The CDR3 covers 14 residues. CDR3 DNA sequence: TGTGCCAGCAATGGGGACAGGGCGAGCACTGAAGCTTTCTTT. This sequence encodes CASNGDRASTEAFF.

This clone was detected once. The V gene is TRBV11-2, the J gene TRBJ2-5; 10 bases fit TRBD2. CDR1 SGHAT and CDR2 FQNNGV come from the germline V gene. The CDR3 runs to 16 residues. The V and J ends lost 1 base and 5 bases, in that order; junction bases with no gene match: 7. CDR3 region: CASSLGRLAGVETQYF. DNA of the CDR3: TGTGCCAGCAGCTTAGGGAGGCTAGCGGGAGTCGAGACCCAGTACTTC.

The V gene is TRBV27, the J gene TRBJ1-2, with D perhaps TRBD1 (6 bases). Germline loops: CDR1 MNHEY, CDR2 SMNVEV (reference sequence). Trimming removed 6 bases at V and 1 base at J, with 15 bases between. This CDR3 is built from 15 residues. The CDR3 DNA reads as TGTGCCAGCAGCCTATTTGGACAGCTTAACTATGGCTACACCTTC. This encodes CASSLFGQLNYGYTF.

Only one count was recorded for this clone. The DNA for the CDR3 is TGCGCCAGCAGCTTGGAGCTCAATCAGCCCCAGCATTTT. This sequence encodes CASSLELNQPQHF. This chain connects TRBV5-1 to TRBJ1-5; D call uncertain. This CDR3 has 13 residues. The germline gives CDR1 SGHRS, CDR2 YFSETQ. V lost 0 bases to trimming and J lost 3 bases, with 4 bases between them.